The following is a T cell receptor beta chain sequence with its context. This entry is derived from a study of blood T cell repertoires in COVID-19. Study as a whole: Italy, Spain and the United States were the sources of the convalescent and acute COVID-19 samples. Nucleic acid was either cDNA or gDNA, and it came from T cells, B-cell-depleted T cells, or PBMCs.

As originally analysed: It was from reference gene primer amplification that nucleated cell counts were estimated. Assay: immunoSEQ multiplex PCR; the TCRdb copy retains only in-frame clones and omits some. V and J calls and clone size are copied from that table; D and trimming were computed from the DNA. The sample lists a few hundred thousand clones, over 75% occurring once. This CDR3 comprises 16 residues. With 1 base removed from V and 0 bases from J, the gap between germline ends came to 12 bases. Germline CDR1 and CDR2: SGHTA and FQGNSA. This clonotype was sampled from a man aged 50 to 59 with acute or convalescent COVID-19. V usage is TRBV7-2 and J usage is TRBJ1-2; unclear D gene. Material for sequencing was peripheral blood. The CDR3 DNA is TGTGCCAGCAGCTTAGGGGGAGGCGGCCCTAACTATGGCTACACCTTC. This codes for CASSLGGGGPNYGYTF. Full variable domain (outside the CDR3, taken from reference TRBV7-2 and TRBJ1-2): GAGVSQSPSNKVTEKGKDVELRCDPISGHTALYWYRQSLGQGLEFLIYFQGNSAPDKSGLPSDRFSAERTGGSVSTLTIQRTQQEDSAVYLCASSLGGGGPNYGYTFGSGTRLTVV.